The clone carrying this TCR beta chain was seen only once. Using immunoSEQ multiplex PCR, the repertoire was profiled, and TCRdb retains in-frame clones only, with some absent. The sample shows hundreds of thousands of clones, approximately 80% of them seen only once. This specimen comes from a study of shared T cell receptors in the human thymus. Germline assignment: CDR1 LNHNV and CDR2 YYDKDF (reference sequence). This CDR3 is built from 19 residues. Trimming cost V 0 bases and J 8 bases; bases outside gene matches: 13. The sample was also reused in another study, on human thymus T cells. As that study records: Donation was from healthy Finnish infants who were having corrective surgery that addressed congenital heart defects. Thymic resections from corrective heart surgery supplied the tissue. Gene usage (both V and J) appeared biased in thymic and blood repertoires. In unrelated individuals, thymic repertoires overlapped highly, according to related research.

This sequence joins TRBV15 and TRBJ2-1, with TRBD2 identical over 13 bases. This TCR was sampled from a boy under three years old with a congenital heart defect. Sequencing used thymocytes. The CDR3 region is CATSREIMTSGRLGYEQFF. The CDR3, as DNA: TGTGCCACCAGCAGAGAGATCATGACTAGCGGGAGGCTTGGGTATGAGCAGTTCTTC.